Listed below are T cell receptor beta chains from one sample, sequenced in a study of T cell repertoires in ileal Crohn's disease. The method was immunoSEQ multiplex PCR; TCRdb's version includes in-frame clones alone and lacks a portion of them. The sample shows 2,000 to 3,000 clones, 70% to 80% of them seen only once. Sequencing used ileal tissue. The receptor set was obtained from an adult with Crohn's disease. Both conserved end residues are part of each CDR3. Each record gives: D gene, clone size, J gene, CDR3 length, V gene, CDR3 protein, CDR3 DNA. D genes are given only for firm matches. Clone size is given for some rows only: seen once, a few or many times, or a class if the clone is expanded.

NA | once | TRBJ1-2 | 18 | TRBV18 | CASSPRVIMTGGDDGYTF | TGTGCCAGCTCACCACGGGTAATCATGACAGGCGGCGACGATGGCTACACCTTC
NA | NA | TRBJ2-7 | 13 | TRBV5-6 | CASFGQSSYEQYF | TGTGCCAGCTTCGGACAGAGCTCCTACGAGCAGTACTTC
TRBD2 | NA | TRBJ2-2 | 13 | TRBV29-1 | CSVGGGNTGELFF | TGCAGCGTTGGGGGGGGGAACACCGGGGAGCTGTTTTTT
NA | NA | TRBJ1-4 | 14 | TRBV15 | CATSIQGTNEKLFF | TGTGCCACCAGCATACAGGGAACTAATGAAAAACTGTTTTTT
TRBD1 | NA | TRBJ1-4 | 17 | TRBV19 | CASSPKTGGGTNEKLFF | TGTGCCAGTAGTCCGAAGACAGGGGGTGGAACTAATGAAAAACTGTTTTTT
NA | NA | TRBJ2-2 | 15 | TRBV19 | CASSMESLNTGELFF | TGTGCCAGTAGTATGGAGTCACTAAACACCGGGGAGCTGTTTTTT
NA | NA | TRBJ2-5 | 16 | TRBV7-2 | CASSLALSQPQETQYF | TGTGCCAGCAGCTTAGCGCTTTCACAGCCCCAAGAGACCCAGTACTTC
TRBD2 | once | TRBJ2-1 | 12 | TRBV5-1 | CASSDGRNEQFF | TGCGCCAGCAGCGACGGGAGGAATGAGCAGTTCTTC
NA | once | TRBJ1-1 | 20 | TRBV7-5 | CVRSLKFDPRTQGDNTEAFF | TGTGTCAGAAGCTTAAAATTCGATCCCCGAACACAGGGGGACAACACTGAAGCTTTCTTT
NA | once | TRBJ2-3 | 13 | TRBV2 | CASSESARDTQYF | TGTGCCAGCAGTGAGTCAGCGAGAGATACGCAGTATTTT
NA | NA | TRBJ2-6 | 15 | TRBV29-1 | CSTQGEHSGANVLTF | TGCAGCACCCAGGGCGAACACTCTGGGGCCAACGTCCTGACTTTC
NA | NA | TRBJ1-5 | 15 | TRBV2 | CASSREGRGDQPQHF | TGTGCCAGCAGTCGTGAAGGCAGGGGCGATCAGCCCCAGCATTTT
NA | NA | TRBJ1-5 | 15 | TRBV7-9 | CASSLGGRADQPQHF | TGTGCCAGCAGCTTAGGAGGGAGGGCGGATCAGCCCCAGCATTTT
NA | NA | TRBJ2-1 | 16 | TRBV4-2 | CASSQETASSYNEQFF | TGTGCCAGCAGCCAAGAGACAGCTTCCTCCTACAATGAGCAGTTCTTC
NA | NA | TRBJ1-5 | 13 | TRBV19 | CASSSQKNQPQHF | TGTGCCAGTAGTTCCCAGAAAAATCAGCCCCAGCATTTT
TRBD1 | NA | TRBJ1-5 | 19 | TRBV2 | CASSLDDRGRVNSNQPQHF | TGTGCCAGCAGTCTAGACGACAGGGGGAGGGTTAATAGCAATCAGCCCCAGCATTTT
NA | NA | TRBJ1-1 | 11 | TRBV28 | CASSRQTQAFF | TGTGCCAGCAGCAGGCAAACCCAAGCTTTCTTT
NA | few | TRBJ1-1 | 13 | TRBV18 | CASSTSLNTEAFF | TGTGCCAGCTCAACGAGTTTGAACACTGAAGCTTTCTTT
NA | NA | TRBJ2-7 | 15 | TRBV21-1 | CASSNRYHLSYEQYF | TGTGCCAGCAGCAACCGGTACCACCTAAGCTACGAGCAGTACTTC
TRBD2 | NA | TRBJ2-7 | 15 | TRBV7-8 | CASRRGGGSEYEQYF | TGTGCCAGCCGCCGGGGGGGCGGGAGTGAATACGAGCAGTACTTC
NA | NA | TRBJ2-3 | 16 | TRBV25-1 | CASSDPTRGNTDTQYF | TGTGCCAGCAGTGATCCTACACGCGGGAACACAGATACGCAGTATTTT
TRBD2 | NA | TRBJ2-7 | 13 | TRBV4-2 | CASGGGLNYEQYF | TGTGCCAGCGGGGGGGGACTGAACTACGAGCAGTACTTC
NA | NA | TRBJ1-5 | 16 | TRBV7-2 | CASSREAILAAQPQHF | TGTGCCAGCAGCCGTGAAGCTATCTTAGCAGCTCAGCCCCAGCATTTT
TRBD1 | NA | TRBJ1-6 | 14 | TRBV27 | CASSSGQDASPLHF | TGTGCCAGCAGTTCGGGACAGGACGCTTCACCCCTCCACTTT
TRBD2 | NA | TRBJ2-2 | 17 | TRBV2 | CASGGLGRGGPTGELFF | TGTGCCAGCGGGGGTCTCGGGCGGGGGGGCCCCACCGGGGAGCTGTTTTTT
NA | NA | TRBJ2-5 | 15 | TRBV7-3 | CASSPSVTLSGTQYF | TGTGCCAGCAGCCCAAGCGTGACTCTGTCCGGGACCCAGTACTTC
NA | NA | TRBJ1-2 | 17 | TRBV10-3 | CAIREGFNPTRSYGYTF | TGTGCCATACGAGAGGGCTTTAACCCTACGCGCTCCTATGGCTACACCTTC
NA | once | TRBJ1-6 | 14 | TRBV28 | CASRITVDFSPLHF | TGTGCCAGCAGAATTACAGTGGACTTTTCACCCCTCCACTTT
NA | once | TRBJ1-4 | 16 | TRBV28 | CASSWRSGALNEKLFF | TGTGCCAGCAGTTGGAGGTCAGGGGCTCTTAATGAAAAACTGTTTTTT
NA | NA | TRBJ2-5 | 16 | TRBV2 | CANSEGLGTPKETQYF | TGTGCCAACTCTGAGGGGCTAGGGACACCTAAAGAGACCCAGTACTTC
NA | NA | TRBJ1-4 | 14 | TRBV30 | CAWSVPGLNEKLFF | TGTGCCTGGAGTGTACCAGGTCTTAATGAAAAACTGTTTTTT
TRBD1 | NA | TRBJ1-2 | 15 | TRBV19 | CASTGVVGQSYGYTF | TGTGCCAGTACAGGTGTGGTGGGACAGAGCTATGGCTACACCTTC
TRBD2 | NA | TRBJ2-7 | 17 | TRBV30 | CAWRPGWASGNSYEQYF | TGTGCCTGGAGGCCAGGGTGGGCTAGCGGGAACTCCTACGAGCAGTACTTC
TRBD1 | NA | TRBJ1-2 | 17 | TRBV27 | CASSLSRTGLTRYGYTF | TGTGCCAGCAGTTTAAGTAGGACAGGTCTCACCCGCTATGGCTACACCTTC
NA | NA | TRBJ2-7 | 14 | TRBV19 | CASTPTRGLDEQYF | TGTGCCAGTACCCCTACTAGGGGGTTGGACGAGCAGTACTTC
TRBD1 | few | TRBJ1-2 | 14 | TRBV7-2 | CASSTRTGVFGYTF | TGTGCCAGCAGCACGCGGACAGGGGTGTTTGGCTACACCTTC
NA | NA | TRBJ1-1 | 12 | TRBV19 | CASSSGMAEAFF | TGTGCCAGTAGCTCAGGGATGGCTGAAGCTTTCTTT
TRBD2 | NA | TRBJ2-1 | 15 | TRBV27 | CASSLRRGGYNEQFF | TGTGCCAGCAGTTTACGACGGGGGGGATACAATGAGCAGTTCTTC
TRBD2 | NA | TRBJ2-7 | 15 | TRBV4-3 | CASSQEAGEAYEQYF | TGCGCCAGCAGCCAAGAAGCGGGAGAGGCCTACGAGCAGTACTTC
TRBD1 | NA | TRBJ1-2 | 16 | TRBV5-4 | CASTFGQGGLNYGYTF | TGTGCCAGCACCTTCGGACAGGGGGGACTTAACTATGGCTACACCTTC
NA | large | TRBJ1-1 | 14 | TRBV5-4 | CASSPGRERTEAFF | TGTGCCAGCAGTCCAGGACGGGAGAGGACTGAAGCTTTCTTT
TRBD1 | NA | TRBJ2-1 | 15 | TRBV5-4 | CASSLDRTGPNEQFF | TGTGCCAGCAGCTTGGATCGGACAGGGCCCAATGAGCAGTTCTTC
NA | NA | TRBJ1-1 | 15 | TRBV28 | CASSFGQTQNTEAFF | TGTGCCAGCAGTTTTGGGCAGACACAGAACACTGAAGCTTTCTTT
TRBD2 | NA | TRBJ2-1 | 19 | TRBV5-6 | CASSLNHWTSGGADNEQFF | TGTGCCAGCAGCTTGAATCATTGGACTAGCGGGGGGGCCGACAATGAGCAGTTCTTC
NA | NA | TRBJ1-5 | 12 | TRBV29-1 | CSVGEGGEPQHF | TGCAGCGTTGGGGAGGGCGGGGAGCCCCAGCATTTT
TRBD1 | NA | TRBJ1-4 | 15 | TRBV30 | CAWSAGQGINEKLFF | TGTGCCTGGAGTGCCGGACAGGGGATTAATGAAAAACTGTTTTTT
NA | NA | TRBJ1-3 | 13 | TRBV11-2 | CASTPPPGNTIYF | TGTGCCAGCACTCCTCCTCCTGGAAACACCATATATTTT
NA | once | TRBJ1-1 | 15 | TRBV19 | CASSIGLGGLTEAFF | TGTGCCAGTAGTATAGGTCTGGGAGGGCTCACTGAAGCTTTCTTT
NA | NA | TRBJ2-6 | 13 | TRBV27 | CASSLLGANVLTF | TGTGCCAGCAGTTTATTAGGGGCCAACGTCCTGACTTTC
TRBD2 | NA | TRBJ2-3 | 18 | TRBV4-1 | CASSQEARTSGLTDTQYF | TGCGCCAGCAGCCAAGAAGCCCGGACTAGCGGCCTCACAGATACGCAGTATTTT
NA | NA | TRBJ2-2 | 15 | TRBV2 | CASSPDTLYTGELFF | TGTGCCAGCAGTCCGGACACCCTTTACACCGGGGAGCTGTTTTTT
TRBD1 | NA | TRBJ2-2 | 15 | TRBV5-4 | CASSLDRGGTGELFF | TGTGCCAGCAGCTTGGACAGGGGTGGTACCGGGGAGCTGTTTTTT
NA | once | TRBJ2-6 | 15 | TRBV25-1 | CASSSGQSRANVLTF | TGTGCCAGCAGTTCTGGACAAAGTCGGGCCAACGTCCTGACTTTC
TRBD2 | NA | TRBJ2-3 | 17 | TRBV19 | CASSRLAGGVGTDTQYF | TGTGCCAGTAGTCGGCTAGCGGGGGGGGTTGGCACAGATACGCAGTATTTT
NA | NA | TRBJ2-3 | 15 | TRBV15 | CATSGGRRGSDTQYF | TGTGCCACCAGCGGAGGGAGAAGGGGCTCAGATACGCAGTATTTT
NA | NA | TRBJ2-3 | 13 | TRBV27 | CASSLSRPDTQYF | TGTGCCAGCAGTTTATCGAGGCCAGATACGCAGTATTTT